The 26 T cell receptor beta chains below come from one sample, sequenced in a study of cytomegalovirus exposure and HLA in healthy donors. Vbeta (60) and Jbeta (13) primers were used in the PCR. Repertoires were generated with immunoSEQ multiplex PCR, while TCRdb's copy carries only in-frame clones and drops some. This sample has 75,000 to 95,000 clones, with around four fifths found just once. The sample was PBMCs. These receptor sequences come from a male donor in good health and CMV-seropositive.

CDR3 DNA sequence: TGTGCCAGTAGTATACGGGGAGCAAATGAGCAGTTCTTC. Amino acids: CASSIRGANEQFF. This sequence joins TRBV19 and TRBJ2-1; D possibly corresponds to TRBD2 (5 bases). Germline V CDR1 and CDR2: LNHDA, SQIVND (reference sequence). The CDR3 contains 13 residues. V lost 2 bases and J 7 bases, leaving 9 bases between the germline ends.

A single count supports this clone. The rearrangement links TRBV5-4 to TRBJ1-1; 11 bases match TRBD1. After removal of 0 bases from V and 1 base from J, the junction contained 8 bases not matched to a gene. Germline values: CDR1 SGHNT, CDR2 YYREEE (reference sequence). The CDR3 covers 18 residues. The CDR3 DNA follows: TGTGCCAGCAGCTTGGGTAGGACAGGGGGCTTTTGGAACACTGAAGCTTTCTTT. Its protein product is CASSLGRTGGFWNTEAFF. The entire variable domain, with the rest obtained from reference TRBV5-4 and TRBJ1-1, is as follows: ETGVTQSPTHLIKTRGQQVTLRCSSQSGHNTVSWYQQALGQGPQFIFQYYREEENGRGNFPPRFSGLQFPNYSSELNVNALELDDSALYLCASSLGRTGGFWNTEAFFGQGTRLTVV.

CDR3 nucleotide sequence: TGCGCCAGCGAACAGGGAGACACAGATACGCAGTATTTT. It translates to CASEQGDTDTQYF. The J gene is TRBJ2-3, the V gene TRBV5-1, with D perhaps TRBD1 (6 bases). Germline lookup yields CDR1 SGHRS and CDR2 YFSETQ. Trimming removed 7 bases from V and 2 bases from J, with 11 bases in between. The CDR3 totals 13 residues.

J is TRBJ2-1 and V is TRBV19; TRBD2 agrees at 13 bases. Germline V gene data show CDR1 as LNHDA and CDR2 as SQIVND (reference sequence). This CDR3 is 15 amino acids long. V was clipped by 5 bases and J by 6 bases; unmatched bases: 4. CDR3 in amino acids: CASSGLAGAGNEQFF. The CDR3 nucleotides read TGTGCCAGTAGTGGACTAGCGGGAGCGGGCAATGAGCAGTTCTTC.

V is TRBV9 and J is TRBJ1-1; 7 bases match TRBD1. The germline V gene encodes CDR1 SGDLS and CDR2 YYNGEE. CDR3 size: 15 residues. V dropped 0 bases and J dropped 7; count of bases not matched to a gene: 9. Here the CDR3 DNA reads TGTGCCAGCAGCGTAGGGCTTGGGACAGAAGATGAAGCTTTCTTT. Translation: CASSVGLGTEDEAFF.

The genes are TRBV6-4 and TRBJ2-7; TRBD2 matches at 9 bases. V shed 4 bases and J 7 bases; nucleotides not matched to a gene: 11. Germline V gene lookup returns CDR1 MRHNA and CDR2 SNTAGT. This CDR3 spans 15 amino acids. The CDR3: CASSVRREGRKEQYF. For the CDR3, the DNA is TGTGCCAGCAGTGTGCGGCGGGAGGGCCGGAAAGAGCAGTACTTC.

In DNA, the CDR3 is TGTGCCAGCAGCTTAGCGCAGAACAGGCCCTTGGACCATAGCAATCAGCCCCAGCATTTT. It translates to CASSLAQNRPLDHSNQPQHF. The V gene is TRBV7-6, the J gene TRBJ1-5, with D perhaps TRBD1 (5 bases). Germline V gene sequence: CDR1 SGHVS, CDR2 FNYEAQ. V gave up 0 bases and J gave up 0 bases, with 21 bases separating them. CDR3 length: 20 amino acids.

The V gene is TRBV27, the J gene TRBJ2-7; D remains unclear. Trimming shortened V by 10 bases and J by 6 bases, and 13 bases separated the two germline ends. The CDR3 is 11 amino acids. The germline V gene has CDR1 MNHEY and CDR2 SMNVEV (reference sequence). CDR3 coding DNA: TGTGCCACCACGGATACGGGCGAGCAGTACTTC. Translation: CATTDTGEQYF.

V and J are TRBV19 and TRBJ2-7; TRBD1 agrees at 8 bases. CDR3 length: 14 amino acids. The J segment lost 4 bases and the V segment lost 7 bases, leaving 9 bases of the junction unmatched. Germline V gene data show CDR1 as LNHDA and CDR2 as SQIVND (reference sequence). The CDR3 loop reads CASTATGGVYEQYF. The CDR3 DNA reads TGTGCCAGTACTGCAACAGGGGGAGTTTACGAGCAGTACTTC.

The chain is built from TRBV6-6 and TRBJ1-6; maybe TRBD1 (5 bases). V dropped 6 bases and J dropped 10 bases, with 16 bases sitting between them. Germline V gene data show CDR1 as MNHNY and CDR2 as SVGAGI (reference sequence). The CDR3 covers 14 residues. CDR3 sequence reads: CASSQGLPASPLHF. CDR3 nucleotides: TGTGCCAGCAGCCAGGGACTCCCGGCCTCACCCCTCCACTTT.

This clone was counted only a few times. The rearrangement links TRBV25-1 to TRBJ2-2, with a weak D call TRBD1 (5 bases). The CDR3 extends over 18 amino acids. V lost 0 bases and J lost 4, with 18 bases in between. Germline CDR1 and CDR2: MGHDK and SYGVNS. CDR3 in amino acids: CASSEYGVTVRSTGELFF. The CDR3 nucleotides are TGTGCCAGCAGTGAATATGGAGTGACAGTTCGGAGCACCGGGGAGCTGTTTTTT.

The gene calls are TRBV7-9 and TRBJ2-5; perhaps TRBD1 as D (5 bases). With 5 bases removed from V and 1 base from J, the gap between germline ends came to 17 bases. This CDR3 contains 16 residues. Germline lookup yields CDR1 SEHNR and CDR2 FQNEAQ (reference sequence). CDR3 amino acids: CASSRWGITIQETQYF. Here the CDR3 DNA reads TGTGCCAGCAGCCGCTGGGGCATAACCATCCAAGAGACCCAGTACTTC.

The chain links TRBV15 to TRBJ2-3, with D maybe TRBD2 (5 bases). Germline CDR1 LNHNV, CDR2 YYDKDF (reference sequence). The CDR3 covers 15 residues. The germline V and J ends were trimmed by 0 bases and 2 bases, with 9 bases remaining between them. CDR3 amino acids: CATSRDRGNTDTQYF. The DNA of the CDR3 is TGTGCCACCAGCAGAGATCGAGGGAACACAGATACGCAGTATTTT.

This clone appeared once. The chain employs TRBV27 and TRBJ2-1; 8 bases agree with TRBD2. Trimming took 5 bases from V and 5 from J; bases not matched to a gene: 11. This CDR3 has 16 residues. Germline CDR1 is MNHEY and CDR2 is SMNVEV (reference sequence). The CDR3, as DNA: TGTGCCAGCAGTCAGGCGGGACTAGGAGGGAACAATGAGCAGTTCTTC. Its translation is CASSQAGLGGNNEQFF.

The J gene is TRBJ1-1, the V gene TRBV5-1; 10 bases line up with TRBD1. The CDR3 is 18 residues long. Unmatched junction bases numbered 12, after V lost 1 base and J lost 3 bases. The V gene's germline CDR1 is SGHRS and CDR2 YFSETQ. The CDR3, as DNA: TGCGCCAGCAGCTTGCAAAATCCGGACAGGGGGGATGACACTGAAGCTTTCTTT. Amino acid sequence: CASSLQNPDRGDDTEAFF.

CDR3 region: CAWSGGSGNTIYF. The CDR3 DNA follows: TGTGCCTGGAGCGGGGGGTCTGGAAACACCATATATTTT. The chain combines TRBV30 with TRBJ1-3; possible D gene TRBD1, 5 bases. Looked up from germline, CDR1 is GTSNPN and CDR2 is SVGIG (reference sequence). This CDR3 has 13 amino acids. The V end was cut by 3 bases, the J end by 1 base, with 7 bases between.

The chain combines TRBV6-5 with TRBJ1-2; 8 bases align to TRBD1. After removal of 4 bases from V and 4 bases from J, the junction contained 11 bases not matched to a gene. Germline CDR1 MNHEY, CDR2 SVGAGI. CDR3 length: 16 residues. The chain's CDR3 is CASSSTIQGGVYGYTF. For the CDR3, the DNA is TGTGCCAGCAGTTCCACGATACAGGGGGGGGTCTATGGCTACACCTTC.

The V gene is TRBV6-5, the J gene TRBJ1-2, with TRBD1 matching 9 bases. J gave up 8 bases and V 5 bases, and 12 bases lay outside the gene matches. Germline V CDR1 and CDR2: MNHEY, SVGAGI. The CDR3 spans 15 residues. CDR3 in DNA: TGTGCCAGCAGTCCCACCGGGACAGGGTCTCCCGGCTACACCTTC. Translation: CASSPTGTGSPGYTF.

The chain carries TRBV5-4 and TRBJ1-1, with D tentatively TRBD1 (6 bases). The V end lost 5 bases, the J end lost 1 base, and 18 bases lay between the germline ends. The CDR3 contains 16 residues. CDR1 is SGHNT and CDR2 is YYREEE in the germline V gene (reference sequence). In nucleotides, the CDR3 is TGTGCCAGCAGTCCTCTGCCCCGACAGGCGAACACTGAAGCTTTCTTT. Protein sequence: CASSPLPRQANTEAFF.

The V and J genes are TRBV9 and TRBJ1-1; maybe TRBD1 (5 bases). V lost 3 bases and J lost 8, with 8 bases in between. The CDR3 spans 11 residues. Looked up from germline, CDR1 is SGDLS and CDR2 is YYNGEE. The CDR3 DNA is TGTGCCAGCAGCGGCGGGGCCGAAGCTTTCTTT. As protein: CASSGGAEAFF.

The genes are TRBV7-9 and TRBJ2-5, with TRBD2 matching 12 bases. The junction had 12 bases not matched to a gene; V was cut back by 5 bases and J by 5 bases. This CDR3 region has 17 residues. Germline-derived CDR1 and CDR2 are SEHNR and FQNEAQ (reference sequence). The CDR3 spells CASSPGLAGGPGETQYF. For the CDR3, the DNA is TGTGCCAGCAGCCCTGGTCTAGCGGGAGGGCCTGGGGAGACCCAGTACTTC.

V gene TRBV9 combines with J gene TRBJ1-2; D remains ambiguous. The V end was cut by 3 bases, the J end by 6 bases, with 12 bases between. The V gene's germline CDR1 is SGDLS and CDR2 YYNGEE. The CDR3 is 13 amino acids. The CDR3 DNA sequence: TGTGCCAGCAGCGATCCGGGAAGGAATGGCTACACCTTC. Translated, it gives CASSDPGRNGYTF.

This chain connects TRBV2 to TRBJ1-4; D is unclear. This CDR3 is 11 amino acids long. Germline V gene data show CDR1 as SNHLY and CDR2 as FYNNEI. Trimming took off 6 bases at V and 7 bases at J, with 6 bases between the two ends. DNA for the CDR3: TGTGCCAGCAGCTATGGTGAAAAACTGTTTTTT. As protein: CASSYGEKLFF. The full variable domain, its missing parts supplied by reference TRBV2 and TRBJ1-4, is EPEVTQTPSHQVTQMGQEVILRCVPISNHLYFYWYRQILGQKVEFLVSFYNNEISEKSEIFDDQFSVERPDGSNFTLKIRSTKLEDSAMYFCASSYGEKLFFGSGTQLSVL.

The CDR3 loop reads CASSNSRRGSRNEQFF. The CDR3, as DNA: TGCGCCAGCAGTAATTCGAGGCGAGGTAGTCGGAATGAGCAGTTCTTC. The chain couples TRBV10-1 to TRBJ2-1; D gene unclear. CDR1 and CDR2 (germline): WNHNN, SYGVQD (reference sequence). The CDR3 loop spans 16 amino acids. V was pared by 5 bases and J by 7 bases, with 21 bases between.

The chain is built from TRBV27 and TRBJ1-5, with no clear D. The CDR3 runs to 13 residues. Between the trimmed V and J ends, which lost 4 bases and 0 bases, there was a span of 4 bases. From germline, CDR1 is MNHEY and CDR2 SMNVEV (reference sequence). The CDR3 loop reads CASSSFSNQPQHF. The CDR3 DNA is TGTGCCAGCAGTTCCTTTAGCAATCAGCCCCAGCATTTT.

This chain joins TRBV15 and TRBJ2-6; tentative D call: TRBD2 (5 bases). Germline V gives CDR1 LNHNV, CDR2 YYDKDF (reference sequence). There are 15 residues in the CDR3. Between the trimmed V and J ends, which lost 1 base and 1 base, there was a span of 5 bases. The CDR3 sequence is CATSRAGSGANVLTF. DNA of the CDR3: TGTGCCACCAGCAGAGCGGGATCTGGGGCCAACGTCCTGACTTTC.